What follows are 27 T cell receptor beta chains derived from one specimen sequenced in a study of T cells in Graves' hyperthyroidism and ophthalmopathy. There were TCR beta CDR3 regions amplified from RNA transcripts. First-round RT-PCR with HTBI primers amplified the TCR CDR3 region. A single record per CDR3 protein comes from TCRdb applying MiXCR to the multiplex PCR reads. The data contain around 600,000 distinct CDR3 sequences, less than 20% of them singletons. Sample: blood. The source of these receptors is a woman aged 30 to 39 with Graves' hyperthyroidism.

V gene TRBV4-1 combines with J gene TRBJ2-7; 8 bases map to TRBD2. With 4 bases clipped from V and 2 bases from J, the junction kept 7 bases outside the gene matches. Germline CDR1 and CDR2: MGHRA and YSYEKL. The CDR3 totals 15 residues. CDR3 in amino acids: CASSPGGGRTYEQYF. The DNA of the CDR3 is TGCGCCAGCAGCCCAGGCGGCGGGAGGACCTACGAGCAGTACTTC.

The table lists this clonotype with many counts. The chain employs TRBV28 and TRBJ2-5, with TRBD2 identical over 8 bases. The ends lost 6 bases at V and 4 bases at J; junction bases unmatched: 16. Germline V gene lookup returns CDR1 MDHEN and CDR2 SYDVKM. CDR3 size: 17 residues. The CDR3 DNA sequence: TGTGCCAGCAGCATTTCCGGGGGGGGGCAGGTAATAGAGACCCAGTACTTC. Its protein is CASSISGGGQVIETQYF. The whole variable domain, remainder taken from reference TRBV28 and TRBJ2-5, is DVKVTQSSRYLVKRTGEKVFLECVQDMDHENMFWYRQDPGLGLRLIYFSYDVKMKEKGDIPEGYSVSREKKERFSLILESASTNQTSMYLCASSISGGGQVIETQYFGPGTRLLVL.

This CDR3 reads CASSSGQRTDTQYF. In DNA, the CDR3 is TGCGCCAGCAGCTCGGGACAGCGGACAGATACGCAGTATTTT. The J gene is TRBJ2-3, the V gene TRBV5-1; TRBD1 matches at 7 bases. After removal of 3 bases from V and 3 bases from J, the junction contained 4 bases not matched to a gene. This CDR3 comprises 14 residues. The germline gives CDR1 SGHRS, CDR2 YFSETQ. Full variable domain (missing parts from reference TRBV5-1 and TRBJ2-3): KAGVTQTPRYLIKTRGQQVTLSCSPISGHRSVSWYQQTPGQGLQFLFEYFSETQRNKGNFPGRFSGRQFSNSRSEMNVSTLELGDSALYLCASSSGQRTDTQYFGPGTRLTVL.

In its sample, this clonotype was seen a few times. CDR3 nucleotide sequence: TGTGCCATCAGTGAGTCGATCTCTCAATTTCCCCAGCATTTT. It specifies CAISESISQFPQHF. The chain has TRBV10-3 and TRBJ1-5, with D hard to call. Trimming left V 0 bases short and J 10 bases short, with 13 bases between. The CDR3 has 14 residues. Per germline, CDR1 ENHRY and CDR2 SYGVKD.

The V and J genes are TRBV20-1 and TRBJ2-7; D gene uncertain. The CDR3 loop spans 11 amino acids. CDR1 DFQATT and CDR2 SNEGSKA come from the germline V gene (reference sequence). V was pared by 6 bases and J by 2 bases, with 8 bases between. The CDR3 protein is CSAPWPYEQYF. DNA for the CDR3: TGCAGTGCACCCTGGCCCTACGAGCAGTACTTC.

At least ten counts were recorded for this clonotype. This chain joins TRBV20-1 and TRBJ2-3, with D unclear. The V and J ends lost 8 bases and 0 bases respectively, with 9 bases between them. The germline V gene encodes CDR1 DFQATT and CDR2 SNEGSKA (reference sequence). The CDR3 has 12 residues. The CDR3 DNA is TGCAGTACCTCGGTCAGCACAGATACGCAGTATTTT. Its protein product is CSTSVSTDTQYF.

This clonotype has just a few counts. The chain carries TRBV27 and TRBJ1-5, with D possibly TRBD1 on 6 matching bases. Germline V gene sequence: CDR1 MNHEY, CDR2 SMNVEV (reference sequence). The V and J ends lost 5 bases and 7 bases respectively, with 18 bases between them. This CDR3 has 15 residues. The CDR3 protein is CASSLRMGGGQPQHF. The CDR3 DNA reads TGTGCCAGCAGTCTCCGGATGGGGGGCGGGCAGCCCCAGCATTTT.

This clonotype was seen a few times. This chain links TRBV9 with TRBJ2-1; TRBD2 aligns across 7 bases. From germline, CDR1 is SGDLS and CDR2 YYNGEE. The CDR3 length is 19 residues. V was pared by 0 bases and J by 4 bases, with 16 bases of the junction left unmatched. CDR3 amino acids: CASSVVPGGYGSGYNEQFF. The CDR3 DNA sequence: TGTGCCAGCAGCGTAGTGCCGGGAGGTTACGGGAGTGGTTACAATGAGCAGTTCTTC.

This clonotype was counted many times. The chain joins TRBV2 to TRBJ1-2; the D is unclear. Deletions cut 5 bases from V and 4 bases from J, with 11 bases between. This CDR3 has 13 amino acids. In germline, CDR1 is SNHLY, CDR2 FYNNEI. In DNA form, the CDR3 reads TGTGCCAGCAGTTCCGACATAATCTATGGCTACACCTTC. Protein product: CASSSDIIYGYTF.

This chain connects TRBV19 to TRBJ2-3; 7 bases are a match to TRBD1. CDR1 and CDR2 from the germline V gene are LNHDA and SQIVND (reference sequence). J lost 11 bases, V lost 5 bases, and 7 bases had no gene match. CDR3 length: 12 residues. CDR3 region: CASSDRDSWQYF. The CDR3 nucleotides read TGTGCCAGTAGTGACCGGGACAGCTGGCAGTATTTT.

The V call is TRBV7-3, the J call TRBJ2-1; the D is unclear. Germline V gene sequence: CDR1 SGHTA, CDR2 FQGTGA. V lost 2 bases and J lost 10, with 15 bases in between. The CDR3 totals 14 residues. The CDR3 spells CASSLLVHSYEQFF. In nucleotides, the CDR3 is TGTGCCAGCAGCTTACTTGTACACTCCTACGAGCAGTTCTTC.

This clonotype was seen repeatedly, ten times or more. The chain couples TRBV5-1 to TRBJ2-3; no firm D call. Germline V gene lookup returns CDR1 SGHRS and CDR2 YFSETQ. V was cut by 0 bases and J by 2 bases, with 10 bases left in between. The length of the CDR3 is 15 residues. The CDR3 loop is CASSLVLDSTDTQYF. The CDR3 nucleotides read TGCGCCAGCAGCTTGGTCCTAGATTCCACAGATACGCAGTATTTT.

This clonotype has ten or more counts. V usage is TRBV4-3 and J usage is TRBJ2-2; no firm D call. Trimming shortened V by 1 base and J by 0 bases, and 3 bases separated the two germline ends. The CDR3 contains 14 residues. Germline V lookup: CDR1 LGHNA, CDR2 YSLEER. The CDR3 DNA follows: TGCGCCAGCAGCCAAGGAGCGAACACCGGGGAGCTGTTTTTT. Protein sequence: CASSQGANTGELFF.

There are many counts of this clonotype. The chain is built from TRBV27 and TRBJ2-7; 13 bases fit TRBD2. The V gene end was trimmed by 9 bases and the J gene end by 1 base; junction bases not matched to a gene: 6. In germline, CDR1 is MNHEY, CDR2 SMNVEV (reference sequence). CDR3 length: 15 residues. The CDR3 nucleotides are TGTGCCAGTGGACTAGCGGGAGCAACTTCCTACGAGCAGTACTTC. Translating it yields CASGLAGATSYEQYF.

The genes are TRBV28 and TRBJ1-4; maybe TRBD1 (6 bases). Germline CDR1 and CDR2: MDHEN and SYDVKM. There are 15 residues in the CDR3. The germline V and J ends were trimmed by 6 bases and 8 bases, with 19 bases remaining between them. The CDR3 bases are TGTGCCAGCAGGGTTGGGGGCGCCGCAAGAGAAAAACTGTTTTTT. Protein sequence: CASRVGGAAREKLFF.

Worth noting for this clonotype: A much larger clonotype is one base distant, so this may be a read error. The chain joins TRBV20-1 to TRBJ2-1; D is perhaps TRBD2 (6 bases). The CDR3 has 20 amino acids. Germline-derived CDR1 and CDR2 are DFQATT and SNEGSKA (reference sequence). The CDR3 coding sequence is TGCAGTGCTTATTCGGCTATAGGAAGTGCTAGCGCTAACTCCTACAATGAGCGGTTCTTC. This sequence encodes CSAYSAIGSASANSYNERFF.

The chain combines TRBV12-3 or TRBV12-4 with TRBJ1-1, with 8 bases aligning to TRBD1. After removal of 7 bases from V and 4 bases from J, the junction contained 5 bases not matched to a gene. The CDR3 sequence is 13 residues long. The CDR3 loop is CASTVTGGTEAFF. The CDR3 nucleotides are TGTGCCAGCACGGTAACAGGGGGCACTGAAGCTTTCTTT.

The CDR3 DNA reads TGTGCCAGCAGCGTGACTAGCGGGAGCTTGGATGAGCAGTTCTTC. Translation gives CASSVTSGSLDEQFF. This chain connects TRBV5-5 to TRBJ2-1; 12 bases match TRBD2. Losses at the gene ends were 4 bases for V and 8 bases for J; bases not matched to a gene: 7. Germline loops: CDR1 SGHKS, CDR2 YYEKEE (reference sequence). The CDR3 is made up of 15 amino acids.

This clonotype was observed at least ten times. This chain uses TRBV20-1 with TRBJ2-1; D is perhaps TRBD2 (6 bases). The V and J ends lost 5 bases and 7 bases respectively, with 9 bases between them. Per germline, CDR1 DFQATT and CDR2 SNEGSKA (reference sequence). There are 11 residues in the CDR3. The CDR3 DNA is TGCAGTGCTTCGGCGGGGAATGAGCAGTTCTTC. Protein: CSASAGNEQFF.

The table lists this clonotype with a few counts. CDR3 residues: CASSVSHVIGGNTEAFF. CDR3 DNA: TGTGCCAGCAGCGTATCCCACGTTATCGGGGGGAACACTGAAGCTTTCTTT. The chain links TRBV7-4 to TRBJ1-1; TRBD1 might be the D (5 bases). Trimming removed 5 bases from V and 1 base from J, with 20 bases in between. The CDR3 consists of 17 residues. Germline values: CDR1 SGHVT, CDR2 SQSDAQ.

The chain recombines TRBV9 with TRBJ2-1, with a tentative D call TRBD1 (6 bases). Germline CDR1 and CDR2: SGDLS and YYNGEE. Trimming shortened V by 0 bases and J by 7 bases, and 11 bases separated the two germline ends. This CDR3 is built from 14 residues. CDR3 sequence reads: CASSVARGGNEQFF. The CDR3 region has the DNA TGTGCCAGCAGCGTAGCCAGGGGTGGTAATGAGCAGTTCTTC.

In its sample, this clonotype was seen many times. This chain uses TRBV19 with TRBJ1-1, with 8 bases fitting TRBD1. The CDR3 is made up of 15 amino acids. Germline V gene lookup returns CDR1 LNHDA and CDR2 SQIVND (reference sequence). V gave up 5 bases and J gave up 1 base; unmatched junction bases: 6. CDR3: CASSGRQGTNTEAFF. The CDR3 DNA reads TGTGCCAGTAGTGGGCGACAGGGGACGAACACTGAAGCTTTCTTT.

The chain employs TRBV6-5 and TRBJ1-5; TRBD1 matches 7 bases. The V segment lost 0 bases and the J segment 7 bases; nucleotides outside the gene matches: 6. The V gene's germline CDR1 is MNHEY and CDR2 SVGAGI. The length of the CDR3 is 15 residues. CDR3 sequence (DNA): TGTGCCAGCAGTTACTCTTCGACAGGGAAGCAGCCCCAGCATTTT. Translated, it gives CASSYSSTGKQPQHF.

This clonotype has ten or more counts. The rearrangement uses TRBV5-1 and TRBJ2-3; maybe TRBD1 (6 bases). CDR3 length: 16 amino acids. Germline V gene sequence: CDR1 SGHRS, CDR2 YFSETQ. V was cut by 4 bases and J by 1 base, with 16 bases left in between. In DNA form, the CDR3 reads TGCGCCAGCAGCACCCCACAGGGAACGGGCACAGATACGCAGTATTTT. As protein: CASSTPQGTGTDTQYF.

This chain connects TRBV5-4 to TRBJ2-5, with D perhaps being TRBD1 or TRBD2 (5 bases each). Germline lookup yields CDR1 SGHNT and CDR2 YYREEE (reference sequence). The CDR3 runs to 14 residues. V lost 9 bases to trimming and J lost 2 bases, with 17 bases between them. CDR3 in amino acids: CATSRDGKQETQYF. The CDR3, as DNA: TGTGCCACCTCCCGGGACGGGAAGCAAGAGACCCAGTACTTC.

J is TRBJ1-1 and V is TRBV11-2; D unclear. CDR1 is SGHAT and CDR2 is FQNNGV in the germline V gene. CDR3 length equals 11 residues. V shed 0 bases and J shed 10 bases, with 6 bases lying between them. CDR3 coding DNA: TGTGCCAGCAGCTTAGATGACGGAGCTTTCTTT. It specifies CASSLDDGAFF.

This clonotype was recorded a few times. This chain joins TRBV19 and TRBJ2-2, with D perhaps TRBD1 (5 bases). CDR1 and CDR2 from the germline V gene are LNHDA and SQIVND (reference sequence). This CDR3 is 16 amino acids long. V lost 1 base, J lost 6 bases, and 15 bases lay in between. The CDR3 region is CASSIGFRQYPGELFF. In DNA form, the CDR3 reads TGTGCCAGTAGTATAGGTTTCCGACAGTACCCCGGGGAGCTGTTTTTT.